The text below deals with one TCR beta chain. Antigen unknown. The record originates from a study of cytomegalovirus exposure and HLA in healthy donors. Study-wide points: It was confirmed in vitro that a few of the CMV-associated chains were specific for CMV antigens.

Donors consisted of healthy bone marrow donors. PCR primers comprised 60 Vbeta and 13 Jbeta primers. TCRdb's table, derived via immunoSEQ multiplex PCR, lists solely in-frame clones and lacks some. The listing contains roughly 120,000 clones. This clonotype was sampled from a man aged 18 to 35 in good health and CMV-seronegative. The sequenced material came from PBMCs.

The CDR3 DNA reads TGTGCCAGCAGCCCCTCCGGAGGCATGAACACTGAAGCTTTCTTT. Residues: CASSPSGGMNTEAFF. The chain combines TRBV7-8 with TRBJ1-1; D remains ambiguous. The germline V gene has CDR1 SGHVS and CDR2 FQNEAQ. V shed 5 bases and J shed 0 bases, with 13 bases lying between them. The CDR3 contains 15 residues.